Below are 28 T cell receptor beta chains sequenced from a single sample in a study of T cell responses to AZD1222 COVID-19 vaccine. Assay used: immunoSEQ multiplex PCR; TCRdb lists only in-frame clones, some missing. The profile shows 170,000 or so clones, approximately 92% of them singletons. Sequenced here: peripheral blood, sampled 28 days after the second dose of the MenACWY control vaccine. Receptor source: an adult who received the MenACWY meningococcal vaccine as a control.

The chain has TRBV29-1 and TRBJ1-2; the match to TRBD1 covers 7 bases. Germline CDR1 SQVTM, CDR2 ANQGSEA. J lost 7 bases, V lost 7 bases, and 6 bases had no gene match. The CDR3 is 11 residues long. The CDR3 reads CSGRDSGGYTF. Here the CDR3 DNA reads TGCAGCGGTAGGGACAGCGGTGGCTACACCTTC.

The count of this clone is one. The chain recombines TRBV7-8 with TRBJ1-2; D call uncertain. The CDR3 covers 13 residues. Trimming took off 1 base at V and 8 bases at J, with 11 bases between the two ends. From germline, CDR1 is SGHVS and CDR2 FQNEAQ. Written as DNA, the CDR3 is TGTGCCAGCAGCTTAGGGGAGGTCATGGGCTACACCTTC. Translating it yields CASSLGEVMGYTF.

The genes are TRBV9 and TRBJ1-3; TRBD1 aligns across 7 bases. V gave up 0 bases and J gave up 1 base; unmatched junction bases: 13. The CDR3 covers 19 residues. CDR1 is SGDLS, CDR2 YYNGEE, per germline. The CDR3 protein is CASSVEGRVGGPSGNTIYF. In nucleotides, the CDR3 is TGTGCCAGCAGCGTAGAGGGGCGGGTAGGGGGCCCATCTGGAAACACCATATATTTT.

The chain joins TRBV4-3 to TRBJ1-4, with TRBD1 as a possible D gene (6 bases). Germline loops: CDR1 LGHNA, CDR2 YSLEER. The CDR3 runs to 16 residues. The V and J ends lost 0 bases and 8 bases respectively, with 16 bases between them. The chain's CDR3 is CASSQDLGRGGEKLFF. DNA for the CDR3: TGCGCCAGCAGCCAAGATCTCGGCAGGGGTGGAGAAAAACTGTTTTTT.

This chain connects TRBV5-1 to TRBJ1-6; D remains ambiguous. The CDR3 has 14 residues. The V gene's germline CDR1 is SGHRS and CDR2 YFSETQ. Between the trimmed V and J ends, which lost 0 bases and 7 bases, there was a span of 8 bases. The DNA for the CDR3 is TGCGCCAGCAGCTTGGCGACCCCAAATTCACCCCTCCACTTT. The encoded protein is CASSLATPNSPLHF.

This rearrangement joins TRBV11-2 to TRBJ2-5; 8 bases line up with TRBD2. V gave up 5 bases and J gave up 1 base; unmatched junction bases: 6. This CDR3 has 15 amino acids. Germline V CDR1 and CDR2: SGHAT, FQNNGV. The CDR3 reads CASSLTGGSQETQYF. The CDR3 DNA follows: TGTGCCAGCAGCCTAACGGGGGGGAGCCAAGAGACCCAGTACTTC. Full variable domain (rest looked up from reference TRBV11-2 and TRBJ2-5): EAGVAQSPRYKIIEKRQSVAFWCNPISGHATLYWYQQILGQGPKLLIQFQNNGVVDDSQLPKDRFSAERLKGVDSTLKIQPAKLEDSAVYLCASSLTGGSQETQYFGPGTRLLVL.

V is TRBV19 and J is TRBJ1-6; maybe TRBD1 (6 bases). Trimming took 7 bases from V and 7 from J, leaving 11 bases between them. CDR3 length: 13 amino acids. Looked up from germline, CDR1 is LNHDA and CDR2 is SQIVND (reference sequence). This chain's CDR3 is CASNQGSNSPLHF. CDR3 DNA: TGTGCCAGTAACCAGGGGTCCAATTCACCCCTCCACTTT.

This clone turned up a few times. The V call is TRBV4-1, the J call TRBJ1-4, with D possibly matching TRBD1 (5 bases). The CDR3 covers 11 residues. Germline lookup yields CDR1 MGHRA and CDR2 YSYEKL. V shed 6 bases and J shed 8 bases, with 7 bases lying between them. CDR3 in amino acids: CASRAGEKLFF. CDR3 sequence (DNA): TGCGCCAGCAGAGCAGGGGAAAAACTGTTTTTT.

This chain connects TRBV2 to TRBJ1-1; D perhaps matches TRBD1 (6 bases). Trimming shortened V by 5 bases and J by 9 bases, and 13 bases separated the two germline ends. The CDR3 has 12 amino acids. In germline, CDR1 is SNHLY, CDR2 FYNNEI. This chain's CDR3 is CASSITGLQAFF. The DNA for the CDR3 is TGTGCCAGCAGTATAACAGGGTTGCAAGCTTTCTTT. The variable domain in full, with the rest retrieved from reference TRBV2 and TRBJ1-1, is EPEVTQTPSHQVTQMGQEVILRCVPISNHLYFYWYRQILGQKVEFLVSFYNNEISEKSEIFDDQFSVERPDGSNFTLKIRSTKLEDSAMYFCASSITGLQAFFGQGTRLTVV.

The chain employs TRBV5-5 and TRBJ1-6, with D tentatively TRBD1 (5 bases). V gave up 0 bases and J gave up 10 bases, with 11 bases separating them. The CDR3 runs to 14 residues. Looked up from germline, CDR1 is SGHKS and CDR2 is YYEKEE (reference sequence). CDR3 loop: CASSLVGVQSPLHF. CDR3 sequence (DNA): TGTGCCAGCAGCTTGGTAGGGGTACAATCACCCCTCCACTTT.

This clone was detected only once. V is TRBV19 and J is TRBJ2-2; TRBD1 aligns across 7 bases. The CDR3 is 14 amino acids. V was clipped by 5 bases and J by 5 bases; unmatched bases: 5. CDR1 LNHDA and CDR2 SQIVND come from the germline V gene (reference sequence). The CDR3 protein is CASSPQGSTGELFF. CDR3 nucleotides: TGTGCCAGTAGTCCACAGGGGAGTACCGGGGAGCTGTTTTTT.

This chain connects TRBV12-3 or TRBV12-4 to TRBJ1-4, with unresolved D. The CDR3 length is 13 residues. Deletions cut 5 bases from V and 8 bases from J, with 12 bases between. Here the CDR3 DNA reads TGTGCCAGCAGTATAAACGAGGGCGAAAAACTGTTTTTT. It encodes CASSINEGEKLFF.

V usage is TRBV4-3 and J usage is TRBJ1-4, with D possibly being TRBD1 (5 bases). In germline, CDR1 is LGHNA, CDR2 YSLEER. The CDR3 runs to 16 residues. V was pared by 2 bases and J by 7 bases, with 17 bases between. CDR3 region: CASSQRDGGWVEKLFF. The CDR3 DNA is TGCGCCAGCAGCCAACGGGACGGCGGATGGGTTGAAAAACTGTTTTTT.

CDR3 amino acids: CASSLTSTNEKLFF. DNA for the CDR3: TGTGCCAGCAGCTTAACCTCAACTAATGAAAAACTGTTTTTT. The rearrangement uses TRBV7-6 and TRBJ1-4; D gene uncertain. The germline V gene has CDR1 SGHVS and CDR2 FNYEAQ. Trimming shortened V by 2 bases and J by 0 bases, and 4 bases separated the two germline ends. CDR3 length: 14 amino acids.

This sequence joins TRBV12-3 or TRBV12-4 and TRBJ2-5, with no clear D. There are 13 residues in the CDR3. Trimming cost V 3 bases and J 2 bases, with 7 bases left between them. The CDR3 is CASSFLEQETQYF. The CDR3 DNA reads as TGTGCCAGCAGTTTTCTGGAACAAGAGACCCAGTACTTC.

The V gene is TRBV28, the J gene TRBJ1-2; D is undetermined. Trimming took 6 bases from V and 4 from J, leaving 6 bases between them. The CDR3 is 11 amino acids. Germline CDR1 reads MDHEN; CDR2 reads SYDVKM. CDR3 sequence: CASRTAYGYTF. CDR3 nucleotide sequence: TGTGCCAGCAGAACGGCCTATGGCTACACCTTC.

The chain carries TRBV3-1 (or the pseudogene TRBV3-2) and TRBJ1-1; the match to TRBD1 covers 7 bases. This CDR3 is built from 16 residues. The V gene end was trimmed by 0 bases and the J gene end by 1 base; junction bases not matched to a gene: 5. The germline V gene encodes CDR1 LGHDT and CDR2 YNNKEL (reference sequence). CDR3 coding DNA: TGTGCCAGCAGCCAAGATATCAGGACAGGGAACACTGAAGCTTTCTTT. Its translation: CASSQDIRTGNTEAFF.

This clone occurred once. The genes are TRBV15 and TRBJ2-7; a weak D match, TRBD1 (6 bases). Trimming shortened V by 5 bases and J by 0 bases, and 11 bases separated the two germline ends. This CDR3 comprises 14 residues. The germline V gene has CDR1 LNHNV and CDR2 YYDKDF (reference sequence). The CDR3 DNA reads TGTGCCACCAGCGAGGCACAGGGCTCCTACGAGCAGTACTTC. Translating gives CATSEAQGSYEQYF.

This chain uses TRBV9 with TRBJ1-6; D not resolved. The germline V gene encodes CDR1 SGDLS and CDR2 YYNGEE. Trimming took 0 bases from V and 9 from J, leaving 10 bases between them. The CDR3 sequence is 14 residues long. Written as DNA, the CDR3 is TGTGCCAGCAGCGTAGGGCAAGCGGGTTCACCCCTCCACTTT. This translates into CASSVGQAGSPLHF.

This clone appeared once. V is TRBV7-9 and J is TRBJ1-6; 8 bases are shared with TRBD1. The CDR3 is 18 amino acids. The germline V gene has CDR1 SEHNR and CDR2 FQNEAQ (reference sequence). J lost 3 bases, V lost 5 bases, and 12 bases had no gene match. In nucleotides, the CDR3 is TGTGCCAGCAGCAAACAATCAGGGGGCTACGGCTATAATTCACCCCTCCACTTT. It is translated as CASSKQSGGYGYNSPLHF.

The chain links TRBV11-2 to TRBJ1-3; D gene uncertain. V gave up 2 bases and J gave up 2 bases, with 4 bases separating them. The CDR3 length is 13 residues. Germline CDR1 is SGHAT and CDR2 is FQNNGV. The CDR3 coding sequence is TGTGCCAGCAGCTTACCAGCTGGAAACACCATATATTTT. As protein: CASSLPAGNTIYF. Complete variable domain (other parts from reference TRBV11-2 and TRBJ1-3): EAGVAQSPRYKIIEKRQSVAFWCNPISGHATLYWYQQILGQGPKLLIQFQNNGVVDDSQLPKDRFSAERLKGVDSTLKIQPAKLEDSAVYLCASSLPAGNTIYFGEGSWLTVV.

The V call is TRBV4-1, the J call TRBJ1-2; TRBD1 matches at 7 bases. The CDR3 sequence is 14 residues long. In germline, CDR1 is MGHRA, CDR2 YSYEKL. Unmatched junction bases numbered 5, after V lost 4 bases and J lost 3 bases. The CDR3 is CASSRSGTDYGYTF. CDR3 sequence (DNA): TGCGCCAGCAGCCGGTCCGGGACAGACTATGGCTACACCTTC.

The gene calls are TRBV5-1 and TRBJ1-5; D is unresolved. There are 15 residues in the CDR3. Germline V gives CDR1 SGHRS, CDR2 YFSETQ. V gave up 2 bases and J gave up 1 base, with 10 bases separating them. The CDR3: CASSLTDGSNQPQHF. For the CDR3, the DNA is TGCGCCAGCAGCTTAACCGACGGGAGCAATCAGCCCCAGCATTTT.

The CDR3 DNA sequence: TGTGCCAGCAGCACCAGGGGGCGCCCAGATACGCAGTATTTT. This gives the protein CASSTRGRPDTQYF. The V gene is TRBV7-3, the J gene TRBJ2-3, with 8 bases aligning to TRBD1. Germline CDR1 is SGHTA and CDR2 is FQGTGA. The CDR3 totals 14 residues. After removal of 5 bases from V and 4 bases from J, the junction contained 5 bases not matched to a gene.

This chain links TRBV12-3 or TRBV12-4 with TRBJ2-1; unclear D gene. V lost 5 bases, J lost 0 bases, and 2 bases lay in between. The CDR3 covers 12 residues. CDR3 coding DNA: TGTGCCAGCAGTGTCTCCTACAATGAGCAGTTCTTC. Its protein is CASSVSYNEQFF.

The chain couples TRBV3-1 (or the pseudogene TRBV3-2) to TRBJ2-2, with 7 bases that match TRBD1. The CDR3 has 15 residues. Germline CDR1 is LGHDT and CDR2 is YNNKEL (reference sequence). V lost 6 bases, J lost 3 bases, and 7 bases stayed unmatched. CDR3 sequence: CASRGRQGYTGELFF. The CDR3 nucleotides are TGTGCCAGCAGAGGAAGACAGGGTTACACCGGGGAGCTGTTTTTT.

This chain joins TRBV30 and TRBJ1-2; D gene unclear. This CDR3 is 13 amino acids long. Germline CDR1 is GTSNPN and CDR2 is SVGIG (reference sequence). V lost 4 bases, J lost 8 bases, and 17 bases lay in between. The CDR3: CAWTTLPGEGYTF. CDR3 coding DNA: TGTGCCTGGACAACCTTACCCGGCGAGGGCTACACCTTC.

The chain employs TRBV7-9 and TRBJ2-2; the D gene is possibly TRBD2 (6 bases). The germline gives CDR1 SEHNR, CDR2 FQNEAQ (reference sequence). Between the trimmed V and J ends, which lost 0 bases and 5 bases, there was a span of 10 bases. The CDR3 runs to 15 residues. The CDR3: CASSLAEGWTGELFF. Here the CDR3 DNA reads TGTGCCAGCAGCTTAGCGGAGGGCTGGACCGGGGAGCTGTTTTTT.